This note documents a single TCR beta chain sequence. These data come from a study of beta chain features in type 1 diabetes. As for the study in general: Healthy donors, compared against patients, showed similar age, gender and cell yields. All samples together contributed 90 million to 130 million sorted cells for examination.

In germline, CDR1 is SGDLS, CDR2 YYNGEE. The V gene end was trimmed by 3 bases and the J gene end by 5 bases; junction bases not matched to a gene: 6. The CDR3 consists of 16 residues. It was one heparinised blood draw, averaging roughly 100 mL, that each donor gave. The authors reverse transcribed all of the isolated RNA, so sequencing captured expressed TCRB transcripts. TCRdb keeps only in-frame clones here, not all; method: immunoSEQ multiplex PCR. Among about 930,000 clones listed, 15% to 20% were seen once. This receptor was identified in a woman younger than 35 in good health. The chain uses TRBV9 and TRBJ2-5; 14 nucleotides line up with TRBD2. Sequencing was done on a sample of naive CD4+ T cells from blood. CDR3 nucleotides: TGTGCCAGCAGCGAGACTAGCGGGAGGGCCACGGAGACCCAGTACTTC. Protein: CASSETSGRATETQYF.